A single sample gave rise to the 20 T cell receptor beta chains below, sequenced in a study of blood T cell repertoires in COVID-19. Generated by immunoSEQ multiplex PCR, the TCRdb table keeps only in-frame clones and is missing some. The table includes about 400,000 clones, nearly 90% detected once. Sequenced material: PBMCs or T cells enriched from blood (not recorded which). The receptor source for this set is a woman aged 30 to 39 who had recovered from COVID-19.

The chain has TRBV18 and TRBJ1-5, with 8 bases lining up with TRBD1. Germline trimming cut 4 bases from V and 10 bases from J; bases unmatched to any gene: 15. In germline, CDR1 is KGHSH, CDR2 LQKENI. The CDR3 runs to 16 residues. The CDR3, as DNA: TGTGCCAGCTCACTAACAGGGGGGCGAAACCGTATTCCCCAGCATTTT. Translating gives CASSLTGGRNRIPQHF.

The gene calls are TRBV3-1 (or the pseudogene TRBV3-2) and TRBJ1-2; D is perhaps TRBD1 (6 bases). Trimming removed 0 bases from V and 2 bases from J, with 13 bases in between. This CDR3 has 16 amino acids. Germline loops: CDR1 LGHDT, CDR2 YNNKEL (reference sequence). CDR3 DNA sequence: TGTGCCAGCAGCCAAGATTGGGCAACAGGGAACTATGGCTACACCTTC. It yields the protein CASSQDWATGNYGYTF.

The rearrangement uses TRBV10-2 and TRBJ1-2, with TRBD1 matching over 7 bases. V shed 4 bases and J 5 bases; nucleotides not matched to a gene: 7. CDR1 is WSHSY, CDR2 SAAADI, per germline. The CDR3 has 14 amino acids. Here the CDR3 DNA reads TGCGCCAGCAGTGCACCCGGACAGGATTATGGCTACACCTTC. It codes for CASSAPGQDYGYTF.

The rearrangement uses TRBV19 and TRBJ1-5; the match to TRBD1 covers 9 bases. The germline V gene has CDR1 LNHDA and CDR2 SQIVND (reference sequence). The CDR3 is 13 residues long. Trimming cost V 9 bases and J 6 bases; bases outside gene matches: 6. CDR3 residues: CASRDRVFQPQHF. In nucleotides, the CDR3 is TGTGCCAGCCGGGACAGGGTCTTTCAGCCCCAGCATTTT.

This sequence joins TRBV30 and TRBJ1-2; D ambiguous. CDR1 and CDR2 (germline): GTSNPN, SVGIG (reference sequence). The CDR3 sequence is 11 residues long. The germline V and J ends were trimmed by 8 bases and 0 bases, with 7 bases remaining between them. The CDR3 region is CAMGANYGYTF. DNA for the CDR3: TGTGCCATGGGCGCTAACTATGGCTACACCTTC. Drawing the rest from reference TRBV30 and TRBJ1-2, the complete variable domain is SQTIHQWPATLVQPVGSPLSLECTVEGTSNPNLYWYRQAAGRGLQLLFYSVGIGQISSEVPQNLSASRPQDRQFILSSKKLLLSDSGFYLCAMGANYGYTFGSGTRLTVV.

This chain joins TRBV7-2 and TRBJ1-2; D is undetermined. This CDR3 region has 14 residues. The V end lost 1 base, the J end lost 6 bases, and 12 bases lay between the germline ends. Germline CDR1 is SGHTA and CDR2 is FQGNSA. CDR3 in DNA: TGTGCCAGCAGCTTAGATATGTACGGGGATGGCTACACCTTC. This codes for CASSLDMYGDGYTF.

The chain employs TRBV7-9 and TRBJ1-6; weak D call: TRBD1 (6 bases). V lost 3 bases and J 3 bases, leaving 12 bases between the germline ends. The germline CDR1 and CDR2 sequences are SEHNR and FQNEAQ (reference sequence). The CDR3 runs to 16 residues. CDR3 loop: CASSFQGRGYNSPLHF. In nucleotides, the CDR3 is TGTGCCAGCAGCTTCCAAGGCAGGGGCTATAATTCACCCCTCCACTTT. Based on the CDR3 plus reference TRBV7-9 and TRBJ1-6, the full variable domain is DTGVSQNPRHKITKRGQNVTFRCDPISEHNRLYWYRQTLGQGPEFLTYFQNEAQLEKSRLLSDRFSAERPKGSFSTLEIQRTEQGDSAMYLCASSFQGRGYNSPLHFGNGTRLTVT.

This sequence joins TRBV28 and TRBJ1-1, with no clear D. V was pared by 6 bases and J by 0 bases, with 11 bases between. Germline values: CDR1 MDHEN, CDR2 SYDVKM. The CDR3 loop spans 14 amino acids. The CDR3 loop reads CASRGQVLNTEAFF. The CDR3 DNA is TGTGCCAGCAGGGGTCAGGTCTTGAACACTGAAGCTTTCTTT.

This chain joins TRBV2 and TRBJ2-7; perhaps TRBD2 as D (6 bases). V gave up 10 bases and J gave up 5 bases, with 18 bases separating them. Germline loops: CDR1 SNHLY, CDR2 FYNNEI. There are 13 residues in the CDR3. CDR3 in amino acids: CATGLPLLNEQYF. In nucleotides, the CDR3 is TGTGCCACGGGACTTCCGCTTCTAAACGAGCAGTACTTC. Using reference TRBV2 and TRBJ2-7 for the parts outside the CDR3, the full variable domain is EPEVTQTPSHQVTQMGQEVILRCVPISNHLYFYWYRQILGQKVEFLVSFYNNEISEKSEIFDDQFSVERPDGSNFTLKIRSTKLEDSAMYFCATGLPLLNEQYFGPGTRLTVT.

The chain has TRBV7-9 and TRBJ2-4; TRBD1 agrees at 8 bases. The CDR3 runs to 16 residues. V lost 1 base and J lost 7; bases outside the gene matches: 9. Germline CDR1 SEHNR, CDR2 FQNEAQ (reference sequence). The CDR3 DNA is TGTGCCAGCAGCTTAGATCCCGGACAGGGTAGGAACATTCAGTACTTC. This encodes CASSLDPGQGRNIQYF.

The CDR3 here is CAWNTGQTNSPLHF. The DNA for the CDR3 is TGTGCCTGGAATACGGGACAGACTAATTCACCCCTCCACTTT. This sequence joins TRBV30 and TRBJ1-6, with 7 positions matching TRBD1. Germline CDR1 is GTSNPN and CDR2 is SVGIG (reference sequence). The CDR3 sequence is 14 residues long. The J segment lost 6 bases and the V segment lost 4 bases, leaving 6 bases of the junction unmatched.

As DNA, the CDR3 is TGCGCCAGCAGCCATGGCCAGGGGCTTTCGGGTGGCTACACCTTC. Translating it yields CASSHGQGLSGGYTF. This rearrangement joins TRBV4-3 to TRBJ1-2, with TRBD1 as a possible D gene (6 bases). CDR3 length equals 15 residues. V lost 3 bases to trimming and J lost 7 bases, with 18 bases between them. Germline CDR1 reads LGHNA; CDR2 reads YSLEER.

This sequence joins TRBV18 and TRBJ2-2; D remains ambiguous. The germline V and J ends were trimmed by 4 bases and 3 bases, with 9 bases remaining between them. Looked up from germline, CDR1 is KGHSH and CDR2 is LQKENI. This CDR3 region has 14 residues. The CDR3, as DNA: TGTGCCAGCTCACGTGACACCGACACCGGGGAGCTGTTTTTT. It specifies CASSRDTDTGELFF.

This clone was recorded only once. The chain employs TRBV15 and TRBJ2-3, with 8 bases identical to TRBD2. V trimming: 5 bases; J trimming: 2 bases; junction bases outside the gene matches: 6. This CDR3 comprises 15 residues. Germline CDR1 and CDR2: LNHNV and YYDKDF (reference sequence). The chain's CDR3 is CATSSKLAATDTQYF. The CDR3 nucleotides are TGTGCCACCAGCTCGAAACTAGCGGCCACAGATACGCAGTATTTT.

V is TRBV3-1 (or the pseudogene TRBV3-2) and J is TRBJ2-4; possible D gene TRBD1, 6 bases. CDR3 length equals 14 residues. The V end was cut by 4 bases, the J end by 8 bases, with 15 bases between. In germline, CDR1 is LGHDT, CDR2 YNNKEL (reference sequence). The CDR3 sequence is CASSPLGQPYIQYF. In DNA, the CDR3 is TGTGCCAGCAGCCCCTTGGGACAACCGTACATTCAGTACTTC.

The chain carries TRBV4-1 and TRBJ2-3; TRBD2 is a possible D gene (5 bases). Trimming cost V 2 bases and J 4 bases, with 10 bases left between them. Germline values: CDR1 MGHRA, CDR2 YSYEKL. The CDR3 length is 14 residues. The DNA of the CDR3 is TGCGCCAGCAGCCAACAACTAGAGCCAGATACGCAGTATTTT. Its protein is CASSQQLEPDTQYF.

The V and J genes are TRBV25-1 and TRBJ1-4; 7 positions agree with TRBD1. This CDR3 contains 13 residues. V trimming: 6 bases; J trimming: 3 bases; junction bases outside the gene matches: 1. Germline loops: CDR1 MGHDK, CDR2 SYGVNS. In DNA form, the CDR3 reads TGTGCCAGCAGCGGGACAGCTAATGAAAAACTGTTTTTT. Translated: CASSGTANEKLFF.

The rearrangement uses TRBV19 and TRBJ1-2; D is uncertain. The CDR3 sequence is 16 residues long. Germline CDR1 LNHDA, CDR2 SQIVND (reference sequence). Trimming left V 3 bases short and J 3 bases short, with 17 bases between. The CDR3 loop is CASSIAPRNRDYGYTF. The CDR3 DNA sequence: TGTGCCAGTAGTATCGCCCCAAGGAACAGAGACTATGGCTACACCTTC.

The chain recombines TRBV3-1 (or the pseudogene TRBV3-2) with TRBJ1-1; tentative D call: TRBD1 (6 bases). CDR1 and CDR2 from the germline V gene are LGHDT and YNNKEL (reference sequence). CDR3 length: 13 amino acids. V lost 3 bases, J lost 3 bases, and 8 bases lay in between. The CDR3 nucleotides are TGTGCCAGCAGCCAGGGGGCATACACTGAAGCTTTCTTT. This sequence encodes CASSQGAYTEAFF.

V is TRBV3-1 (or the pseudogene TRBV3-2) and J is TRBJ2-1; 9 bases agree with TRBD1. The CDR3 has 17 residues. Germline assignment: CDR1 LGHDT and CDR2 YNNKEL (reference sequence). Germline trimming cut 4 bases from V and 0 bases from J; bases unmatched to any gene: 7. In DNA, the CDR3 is TGTGCCAGCAGCCGAGTTCCGGGACAGGGCTCCTACAATGAGCAGTTCTTC. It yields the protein CASSRVPGQGSYNEQFF.